This T cell receptor (beta chain) was obtained from a study of blood T cell repertoires in COVID-19 (TCRdb year 2020). Study-wide context: The collaborator samples originated in the United States, Italy and Spain and spanned the acute and convalescent phases of COVID-19. The prospective study material was composed of cDNA or gDNA derived from T cells, B-cell-depleted T cells, or PBMCs. Deeply sampled blood TCRbeta repertoires from subjects exposed to, actively infected with, or recovered from COVID-19 were included in the dataset. The repertoires were released in a freely available public database intended as a resource for research on the immune response to SARS-CoV-2. The samples were drawn from two sources: the first 160 participants of the ongoing ImmuneRACE study, and approximately 1,300 subjects contributed by 6 global collaborators. Sample metadata almost always included a de-identified subject ID, COVID-19 status, age in years and sex. HLA class I and class II types, where available, came from metadata supplied by the sample provider rather than from assay-based typing. The paper as a whole reports these results and caveats: The amount of clinical and demographic metadata varied by source and participant and was provided uncurated.

With regard to this clone: It lacks a known antigen. No much larger clonotype is one base removed from it; base qualities were not supplied.

TCRbeta CDR3 regions were amplified from genomic DNA by means of the immunoSEQ Assay, a bias-controlled multiplex PCR. As for the original processing: Within the assay, amplification of reference gene primers was used to estimate how many nucleated cells each sample contained. Sequence reads were collapsed and filtered to measure the absolute abundance of every unique TCRbeta CDR3 rearrangement. For each sample, productive Simpson clonality was calculated as the square root of Simpson's diversity index over productive rearrangements. The table was pulled from immuneACCESS by TCRdb, which kept in-frame rearrangements only. Such tables lose some clones; where checked, under half of the loss comes from unresolved V genes, and the rest has no known cause. The V and J calls and clone size come from that table; D and trimming were worked out from the DNA. The sample data list approximately 97,000 clones, and approximately 92% of these were observed just once. The ten largest clones add up to around 4% of the sample.

Each collaborating institution followed its own protocols to collect whole blood in K2EDTA tubes. For TCRbeta analysis, collaborators shipped samples in one of three forms: frozen whole blood, isolated PBMCs, or DNA extracted from either of those sample types. CDR1 is given as MNHEY and CDR2 as SVGAGI, both from the germline V gene. There are 12 amino acids in the CDR3, from cysteine to phenylalanine inclusive. The kept DNA is CDR3 alone, 36 bases in frame from the first base. At the junction V is shortened by 6 bases and J by 9 bases, with 15 bases in between. Sequencing was carried out using peripheral blood. The clonotype comes from a man between 18 and 29 years old with acute or convalescent COVID-19. This sequence uses TRBV6-5 and TRBJ2-7; a weak D assignment points to TRBD2 (7 bases agree). The bases read TGTGCCAGCAGACGGGGAGGGGACACGCAGTACTTC. This encodes CASRRGGDTQYF.